The 4 T cell receptor beta chains listed next were all sequenced from one sample in a study of metastatic and nonmetastatic thyroid tumors. Each patient went into thyroid surgery without having received any treatment. TCRdb re-clonotyped the PCR reads via MiXCR. The sample yields 20,000 or so clones, 15% to 18% seen once. Material: blood. These receptors were collected from a female donor with papillary thyroid cancer or a benign thyroid nodule (not recorded which). Some clones in this sample may be carry-over from other donors' samples.

This clone was detected many times. The genes are TRBV7-9 and TRBJ2-1; weak D call: TRBD2 (5 bases). From germline, CDR1 is SEHNR and CDR2 FQNEAQ (reference sequence). This CDR3 comprises 14 residues. V shed 5 bases and J shed 7 bases, with 15 bases lying between them. CDR3 loop: CASSKLDLENEQFF. The CDR3 region has the DNA TGTGCCAGCAGCAAACTAGATTTGGAGAATGAGCAGTTCTTC. Full variable domain (outside the CDR3, taken from reference TRBV7-9 and TRBJ2-1): DTGVSQNPRHKITKRGQNVTFRCDPISEHNRLYWYRQTLGQGPEFLTYFQNEAQLEKSRLLSDRFSAERPKGSFSTLEIQRTEQGDSAMYLCASSKLDLENEQFFGPGTRLTVL.

In this sample, this clone turned up many times. Given a much more abundant clone one base away, this may be a read error. The chain is built from TRBV7-2 and TRBJ2-7; maybe TRBD2 (7 bases). In germline, CDR1 is SGHTA, CDR2 FQGNSA. Trimming pared 7 bases from V and 4 bases from J, leaving 20 bases between. The CDR3 has 15 residues. CDR3 in amino acids: CASTFRGAGVYEQYF. In DNA, the CDR3 is TGTGCCAGCACCTTTCGGGGGGCCGGCGTTTACGAGCAGTACTTC.

This clone was observed a few times. One base away lies a much larger clone, so this may be a sequencing read error. This sample also contains other DNA sequences that code for the same CDR3. The chain combines TRBV27 with TRBJ2-7; perhaps TRBD2 as D (6 bases). The germline V and J ends were trimmed by 3 bases and 0 bases, with 21 bases remaining between them. CDR3 length equals 18 residues. Germline CDR1 and CDR2: MNHEY and SMNVEV (reference sequence). CDR3: CASSFRRAYTDSSYEQYF. The CDR3 nucleotides read TGTGCCAGCAGTTTTAGGAGGGCCTACACAGACAGCTCCTACGAGCAGTACTTC.

About this clone: In the same sample, other DNA sequences code for this CDR3. The rearrangement joins TRBV4-1 to TRBJ2-3, with 11 bases lining up with TRBD2. The CDR3 covers 19 residues. Per the germline V gene, CDR1 is MGHRA and CDR2 is YSYEKL. V dropped 1 base and J dropped 3; count of bases not matched to a gene: 12. The CDR3 reads CASSQVIEGSGRGTDTQYF. The CDR3 nucleotides are TGCGCCAGCAGCCAAGTAATAGAAGGTAGCGGGAGGGGAACAGATACGCAGTATTTT.